Detailed here is one T cell receptor beta chain. What it recognizes is unknown. V lost 2 bases and J 9 bases, leaving 8 bases between the germline ends. Per germline, CDR1 MNHEY and CDR2 SMNVEV (reference sequence). The CDR3 has 12 amino acids. The approximately 120-subject validation cohort, separate from the approximately 630-subject first cohort, included the donors. This entry belongs to a study of cytomegalovirus exposure and HLA in healthy donors. As for the study in general: The 120 validation repertoires, a later analysis reported, used the same platform as the 600 to 850 repertoires from the first cohort.

Clones were read by immunoSEQ multiplex PCR, and TCRdb kept only the in-frame ones, dropping some. The repertoire holds tens of thousands of clones, with 84% as singletons. Study results and limitations: The classifier reportedly diagnosed cytomegalovirus status with high sensitivity and specificity. The study recorded about 150 TCR beta chains that were cytomegalovirus-associated.

The chain has TRBV27 and TRBJ2-1; D is unresolved. This receptor was taken from a woman aged 18-30 years in good health and CMV-seropositive. Sequencing was performed on PBMCs. The CDR3 DNA is TGTGCCAGCAGTTTAATTGGGCTTGAGCAGTTCTTC. Translated, it gives CASSLIGLEQFF.